The clone carrying this T cell receptor beta chain showed up just once. Its antigen is currently unknown. Profiled with immunoSEQ multiplex PCR; TCRdb holds only in-frame clones, not every one. Of approximately 150,000 clones in the sample, under 95% were seen once. V shed 4 bases and J 7 bases; nucleotides not matched to a gene: 2. Germline CDR1 reads LGHNA; CDR2 reads YNFKEQ. The CDR3 is made up of 15 amino acids. This record belongs to a study of T cell responses to AZD1222 COVID-19 vaccine. General study points: Unmutated variant regions are reportedly targeted by nearly half of spike-specific TCRs.

The study pooled second doses at about 4 or about 12 weeks. This clonotype originated in an adult who received the AZD1222 COVID-19 vaccine. The sample here was peripheral blood, taken 28 days after the second AZD1222 dose. J is TRBJ1-6 and V is TRBV4-2, with TRBD1 matching 12 bases. This CDR3 reads CASSPGQGANSPLHF. DNA of the CDR3: TGTGCCAGCAGCCCGGGACAGGGGGCCAATTCACCCCTCCACTTT.